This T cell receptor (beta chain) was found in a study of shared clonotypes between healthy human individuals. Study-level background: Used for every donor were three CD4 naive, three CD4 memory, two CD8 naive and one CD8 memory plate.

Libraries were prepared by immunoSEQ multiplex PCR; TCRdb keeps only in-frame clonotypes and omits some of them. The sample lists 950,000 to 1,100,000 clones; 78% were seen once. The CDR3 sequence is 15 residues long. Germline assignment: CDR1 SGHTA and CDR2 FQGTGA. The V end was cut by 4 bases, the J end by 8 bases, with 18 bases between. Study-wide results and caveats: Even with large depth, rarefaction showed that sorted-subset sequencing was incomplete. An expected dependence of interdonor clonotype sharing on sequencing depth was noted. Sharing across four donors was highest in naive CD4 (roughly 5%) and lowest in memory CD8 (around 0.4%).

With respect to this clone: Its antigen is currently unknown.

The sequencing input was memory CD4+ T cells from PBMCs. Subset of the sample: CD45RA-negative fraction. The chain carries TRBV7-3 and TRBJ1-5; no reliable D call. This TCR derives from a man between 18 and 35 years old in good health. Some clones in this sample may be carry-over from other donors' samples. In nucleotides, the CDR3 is TGTGCCAGCAGCTCCGGGGTGGTAAAGTTCGAGCCCCAGCATTTT. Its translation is CASSSGVVKFEPQHF.